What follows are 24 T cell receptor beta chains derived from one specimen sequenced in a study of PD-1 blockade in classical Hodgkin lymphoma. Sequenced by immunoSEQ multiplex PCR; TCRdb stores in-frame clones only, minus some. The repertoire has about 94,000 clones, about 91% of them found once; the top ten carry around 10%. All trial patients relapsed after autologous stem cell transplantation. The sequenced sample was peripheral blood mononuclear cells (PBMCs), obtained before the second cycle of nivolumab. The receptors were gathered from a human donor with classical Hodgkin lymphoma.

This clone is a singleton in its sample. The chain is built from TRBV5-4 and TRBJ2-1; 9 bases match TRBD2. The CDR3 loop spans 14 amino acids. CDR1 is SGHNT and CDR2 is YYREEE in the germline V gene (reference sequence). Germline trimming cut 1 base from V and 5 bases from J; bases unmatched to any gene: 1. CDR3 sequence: CASSLRLADNEQFF. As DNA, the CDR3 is TGTGCCAGCAGCTTGCGACTAGCGGACAATGAGCAGTTCTTC. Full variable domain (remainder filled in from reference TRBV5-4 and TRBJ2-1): ETGVTQSPTHLIKTRGQQVTLRCSSQSGHNTVSWYQQALGQGPQFIFQYYREEENGRGNFPPRFSGLQFPNYSSELNVNALELDDSALYLCASSLRLADNEQFFGPGTRLTVL.

The CDR3 here is CASSFLSGDSYEQYF. As DNA, the CDR3 is TGCGCCAGCAGCTTTCTTAGCGGGGACTCCTACGAGCAGTACTTC. This chain connects TRBV5-1 to TRBJ2-7; TRBD2 matches at 8 bases. This CDR3 contains 15 residues. Trimming took 2 bases from V and 0 from J; bases not matched to a gene: 4. Germline values: CDR1 SGHRS, CDR2 YFSETQ. The full variable domain, rest sourced from reference TRBV5-1 and TRBJ2-7, is KAGVTQTPRYLIKTRGQQVTLSCSPISGHRSVSWYQQTPGQGLQFLFEYFSETQRNKGNFPGRFSGRQFSNSRSEMNVSTLELGDSALYLCASSFLSGDSYEQYFGPGTRLTVT.

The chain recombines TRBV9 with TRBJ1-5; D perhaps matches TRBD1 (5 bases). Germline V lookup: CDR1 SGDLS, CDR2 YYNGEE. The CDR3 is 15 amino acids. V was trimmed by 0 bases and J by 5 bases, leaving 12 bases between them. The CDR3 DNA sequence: TGTGCCAGCAGCGTAGGGGCAGGGAGCTATCAGCCCCAGCATTTT. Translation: CASSVGAGSYQPQHF.

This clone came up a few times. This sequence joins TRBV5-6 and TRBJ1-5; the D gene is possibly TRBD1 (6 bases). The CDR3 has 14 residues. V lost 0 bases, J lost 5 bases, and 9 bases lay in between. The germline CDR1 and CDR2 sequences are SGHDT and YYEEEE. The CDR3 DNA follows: TGTGCCAGCAGCTTGGACAGGGACCATCAGCCCCAGCATTTT. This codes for CASSLDRDHQPQHF.

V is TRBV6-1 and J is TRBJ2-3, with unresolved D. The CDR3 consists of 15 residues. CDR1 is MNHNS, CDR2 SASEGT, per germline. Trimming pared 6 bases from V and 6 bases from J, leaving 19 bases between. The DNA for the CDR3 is TGTGCCAGCAGCGGACCCCCCATGCTTGTGGATACGCAGTATTTT. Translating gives CASSGPPMLVDTQYF.

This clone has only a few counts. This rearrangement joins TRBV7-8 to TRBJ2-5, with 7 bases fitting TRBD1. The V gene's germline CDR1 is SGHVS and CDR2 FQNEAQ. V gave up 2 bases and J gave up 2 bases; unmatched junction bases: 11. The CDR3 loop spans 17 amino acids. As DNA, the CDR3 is TGTGCCAGCAGCTTATTCGCTGGGGGACAGCTTCAAGAGACCCAGTACTTC. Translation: CASSLFAGGQLQETQYF. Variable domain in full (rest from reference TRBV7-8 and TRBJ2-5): GAGVSQSPRYKVAKRGQDVALRCDPISGHVSLFWYQQALGQGPEFLTYFQNEAQLDKSGLPSDRFFAERPEGSVSTLKIQRTQQEDSAVYLCASSLFAGGQLQETQYFGPGTRLLVL.

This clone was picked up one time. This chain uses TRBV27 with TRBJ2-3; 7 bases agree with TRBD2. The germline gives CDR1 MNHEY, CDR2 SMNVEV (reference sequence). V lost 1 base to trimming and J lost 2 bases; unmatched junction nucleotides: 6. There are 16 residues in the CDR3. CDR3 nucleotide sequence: TGTGCCAGCAGTTTATTGGGGGGGGGACTCACAGATACGCAGTATTTT. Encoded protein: CASSLLGGGLTDTQYF.

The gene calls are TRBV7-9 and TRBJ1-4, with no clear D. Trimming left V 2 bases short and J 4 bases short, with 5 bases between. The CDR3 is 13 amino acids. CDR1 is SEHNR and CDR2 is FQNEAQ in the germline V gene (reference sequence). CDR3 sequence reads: CASSLSLNEKLFF. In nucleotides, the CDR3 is TGTGCCAGCAGCTTATCCCTTAATGAAAAACTGTTTTTT.

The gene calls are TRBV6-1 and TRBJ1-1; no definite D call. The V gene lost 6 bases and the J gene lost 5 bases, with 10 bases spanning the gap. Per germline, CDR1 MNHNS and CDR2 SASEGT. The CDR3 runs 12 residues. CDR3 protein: CASRGGVTEAFF. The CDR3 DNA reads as TGTGCCAGCAGGGGCGGCGTGACTGAAGCTTTCTTT.

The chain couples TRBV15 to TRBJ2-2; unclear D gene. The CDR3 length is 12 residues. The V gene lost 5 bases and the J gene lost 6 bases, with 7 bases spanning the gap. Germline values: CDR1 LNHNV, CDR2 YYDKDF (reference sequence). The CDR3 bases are TGTGCCACCAGCCCCCGTTCCGGGGAGCTGTTTTTT. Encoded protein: CATSPRSGELFF.

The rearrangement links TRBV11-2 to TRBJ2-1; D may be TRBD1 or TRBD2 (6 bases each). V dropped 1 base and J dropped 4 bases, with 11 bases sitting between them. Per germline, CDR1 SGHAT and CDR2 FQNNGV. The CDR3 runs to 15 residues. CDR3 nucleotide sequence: TGTGCCAGCAGCTTAGGCGCGGGGACATACAATGAGCAGTTCTTC. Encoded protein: CASSLGAGTYNEQFF.

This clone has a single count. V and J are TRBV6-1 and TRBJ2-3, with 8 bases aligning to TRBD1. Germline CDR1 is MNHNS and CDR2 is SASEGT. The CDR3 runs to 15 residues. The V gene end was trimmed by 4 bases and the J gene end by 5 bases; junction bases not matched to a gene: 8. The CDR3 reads CASSVQGATVDTQYF. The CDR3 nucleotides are TGTGCCAGCAGTGTTCAGGGGGCGACGGTAGATACGCAGTATTTT.

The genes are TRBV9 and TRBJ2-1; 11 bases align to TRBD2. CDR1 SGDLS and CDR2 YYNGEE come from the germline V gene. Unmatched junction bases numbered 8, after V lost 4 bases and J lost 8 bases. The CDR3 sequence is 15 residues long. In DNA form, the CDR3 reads TGTGCCAGCAGCCCCAGACTAGCGGGAAGGGATGAGCAGTTCTTC. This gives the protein CASSPRLAGRDEQFF.

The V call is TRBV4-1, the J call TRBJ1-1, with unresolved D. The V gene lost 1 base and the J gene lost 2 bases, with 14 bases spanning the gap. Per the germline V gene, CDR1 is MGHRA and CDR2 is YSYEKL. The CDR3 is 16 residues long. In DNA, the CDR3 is TGCGCCAGCAGCCAAGGTTTGGCAGTTCTCAACACTGAAGCTTTCTTT. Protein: CASSQGLAVLNTEAFF.

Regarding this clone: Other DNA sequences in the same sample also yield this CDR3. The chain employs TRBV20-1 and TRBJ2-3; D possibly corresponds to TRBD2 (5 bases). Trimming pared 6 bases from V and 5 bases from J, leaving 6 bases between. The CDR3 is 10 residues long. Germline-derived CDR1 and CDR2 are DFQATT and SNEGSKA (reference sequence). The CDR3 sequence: CSARGDTQYF. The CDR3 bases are TGCAGTGCCCGGGGAGATACGCAGTATTTT.

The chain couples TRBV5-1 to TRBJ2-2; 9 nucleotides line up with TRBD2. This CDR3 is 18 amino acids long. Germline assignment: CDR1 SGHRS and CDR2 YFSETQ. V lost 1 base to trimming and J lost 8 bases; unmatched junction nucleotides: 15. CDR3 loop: CASSLRQREATTSGELFF. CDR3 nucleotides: TGCGCCAGCAGCTTGCGTCAGCGGGAGGCCACGACGTCGGGGGAGCTGTTTTTT.

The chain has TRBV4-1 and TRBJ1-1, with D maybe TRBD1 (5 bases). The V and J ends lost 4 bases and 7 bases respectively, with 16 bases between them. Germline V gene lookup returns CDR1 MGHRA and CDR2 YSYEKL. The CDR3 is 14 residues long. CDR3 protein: CASSPQDTASEAFF. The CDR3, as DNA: TGCGCCAGCAGCCCTCAGGACACGGCAAGTGAAGCTTTCTTT.

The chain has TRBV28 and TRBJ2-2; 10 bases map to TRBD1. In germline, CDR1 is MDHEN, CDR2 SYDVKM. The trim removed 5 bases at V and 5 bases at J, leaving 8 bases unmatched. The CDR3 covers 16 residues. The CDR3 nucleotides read TGTGCCAGCAGTCCTAGGGGACAGGGGCGGACCGGGGAGCTGTTTTTT. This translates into CASSPRGQGRTGELFF.

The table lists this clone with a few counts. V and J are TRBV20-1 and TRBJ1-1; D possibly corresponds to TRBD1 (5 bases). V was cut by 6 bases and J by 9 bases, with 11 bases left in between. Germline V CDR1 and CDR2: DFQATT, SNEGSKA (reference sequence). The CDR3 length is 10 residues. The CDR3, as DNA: TGCAGTGCCATGGGGGTTAAAGCTTTCTTT. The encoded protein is CSAMGVKAFF.

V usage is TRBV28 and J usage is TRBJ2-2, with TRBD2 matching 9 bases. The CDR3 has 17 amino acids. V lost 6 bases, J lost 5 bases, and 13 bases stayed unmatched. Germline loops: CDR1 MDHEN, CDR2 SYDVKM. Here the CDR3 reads CASSPRTSGFHTGELFF. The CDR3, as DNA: TGTGCCAGCAGCCCCCGAACTAGCGGGTTTCATACCGGGGAGCTGTTTTTT. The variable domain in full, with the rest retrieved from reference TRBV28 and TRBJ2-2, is DVKVTQSSRYLVKRTGEKVFLECVQDMDHENMFWYRQDPGLGLRLIYFSYDVKMKEKGDIPEGYSVSREKKERFSLILESASTNQTSMYLCASSPRTSGFHTGELFFGEGSRLTVL.

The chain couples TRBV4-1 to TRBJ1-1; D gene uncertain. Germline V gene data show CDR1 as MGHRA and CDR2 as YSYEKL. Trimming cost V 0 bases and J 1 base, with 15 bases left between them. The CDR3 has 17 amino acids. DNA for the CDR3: TGCGCCAGCAGCCAAGATGGAATGGGCAGGACGAACACTGAAGCTTTCTTT. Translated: CASSQDGMGRTNTEAFF.

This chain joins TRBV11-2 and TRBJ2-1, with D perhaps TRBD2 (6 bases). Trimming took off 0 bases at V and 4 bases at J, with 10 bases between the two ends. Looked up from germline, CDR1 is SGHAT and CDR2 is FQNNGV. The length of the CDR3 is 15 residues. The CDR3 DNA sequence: TGTGCCAGCAGCTTAGAAGGTAGCGGTTACAATGAGCAGTTCTTC. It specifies CASSLEGSGYNEQFF. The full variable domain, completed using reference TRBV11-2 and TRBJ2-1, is EAGVAQSPRYKIIEKRQSVAFWCNPISGHATLYWYQQILGQGPKLLIQFQNNGVVDDSQLPKDRFSAERLKGVDSTLKIQPAKLEDSAVYLCASSLEGSGYNEQFFGPGTRLTVL.

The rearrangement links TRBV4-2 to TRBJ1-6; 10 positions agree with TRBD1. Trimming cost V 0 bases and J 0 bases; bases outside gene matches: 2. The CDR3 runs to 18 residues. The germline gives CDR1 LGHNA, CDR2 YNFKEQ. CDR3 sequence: CASSQDWTGGSYNSPLHF. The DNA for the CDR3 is TGTGCCAGCAGCCAAGATTGGACAGGGGGCTCCTATAATTCACCCCTCCACTTT.

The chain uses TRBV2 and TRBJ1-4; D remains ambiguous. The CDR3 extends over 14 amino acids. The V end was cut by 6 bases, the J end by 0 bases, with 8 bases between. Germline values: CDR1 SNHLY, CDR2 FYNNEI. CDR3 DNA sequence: TGTGCCAGCAGACAAACCACAACTAATGAAAAACTGTTTTTT. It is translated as CASRQTTTNEKLFF.